The 10 T cell receptor beta chains listed next were all sequenced from one sample in a study of blood T cell repertoires in COVID-19. Repertoires were generated with immunoSEQ multiplex PCR, while TCRdb's copy carries only in-frame clones and drops some. The data show about 310,000 clones, 85% seen once. The specimen sequenced was PBMCs or T cells enriched from blood (not recorded which). All receptors derive from a woman aged 25 to 39 who had been exposed to COVID-19.

The rearrangement links TRBV19 to TRBJ1-6, with D possibly TRBD1 on 5 matching bases. This CDR3 has 12 amino acids. The V gene's germline CDR1 is LNHDA and CDR2 SQIVND (reference sequence). V gave up 8 bases and J gave up 11 bases, with 13 bases separating them. CDR3 coding DNA: TGTGCCAGTGGTTTGGGGGGGACACCCCTCCACTTT. Protein: CASGLGGTPLHF.

The chain couples TRBV5-1 to TRBJ2-3, with 8 bases lining up with TRBD1. The CDR3 extends over 14 amino acids. In germline, CDR1 is SGHRS, CDR2 YFSETQ. V lost 5 bases and J lost 4; bases outside the gene matches: 6. The CDR3 reads CASSSGGVADTQYF. CDR3 sequence (DNA): TGCGCCAGCAGTTCAGGGGGCGTAGCAGATACGCAGTATTTT.

The rearrangement links TRBV19 to TRBJ1-5, with D unresolved. The CDR3 covers 15 residues. Germline values: CDR1 LNHDA, CDR2 SQIVND (reference sequence). V lost 0 bases and J 0 bases, leaving 6 bases between the germline ends. The CDR3 loop reads CASSIDPGSNQPQHF. The CDR3, as DNA: TGTGCCAGTAGTATAGATCCGGGTAGCAATCAGCCCCAGCATTTT.

The J gene is TRBJ1-5, the V gene TRBV6-5; TRBD1 agrees at 7 bases. The germline V gene has CDR1 MNHEY and CDR2 SVGAGI. V trimming: 6 bases; J trimming: 6 bases; junction bases outside the gene matches: 11. The CDR3 consists of 15 residues. The CDR3 protein is CASRNDRDRVQPQHF. The CDR3, as DNA: TGTGCCAGCAGGAACGACAGGGATCGGGTTCAGCCCCAGCATTTT.

V is TRBV28 and J is TRBJ1-2; possibly TRBD1 for D (5 bases). V was clipped by 7 bases and J by 0 bases, with 15 bases between them. The CDR3 is made up of 15 amino acids. From germline, CDR1 is MDHEN and CDR2 SYDVKM. The CDR3 nucleotides read TGTGCCAGCACCCAAGGGGCTGTTTCTAACTATGGCTACACCTTC. Its translation is CASTQGAVSNYGYTF.

V and J are TRBV24-1 and TRBJ2-7, with TRBD1 matching 10 bases. The CDR3 has 14 residues. The V gene's germline CDR1 is KGHDR and CDR2 SFDVKD. V lost 6 bases, J lost 2 bases, and 3 bases stayed unmatched. CDR3: CATSPGTGAYEQYF. The CDR3 nucleotides are TGTGCCACCAGTCCCGGGACAGGGGCCTACGAGCAGTACTTC.

The chain carries TRBV18 and TRBJ1-1; 7 bases line up with TRBD1. J was trimmed by 0 bases and V by 1 base; bases with no gene match: 5. Germline V CDR1 and CDR2: KGHSH, LQKENI. There are 16 residues in the CDR3. The CDR3 sequence is CASSPQGAEMNTEAFF. The CDR3, as DNA: TGTGCCAGCTCACCACAGGGGGCCGAGATGAACACTGAAGCTTTCTTT. The whole variable domain, filled in from reference TRBV18 and TRBJ1-1, reads NAGVMQNPRHLVRRRGQEARLRCSPMKGHSHVYWYRQLPEEGLKFMVYLQKENIIDESGMPKERFSAEFPKEGPSILRIQQVVRGDSAAYFCASSPQGAEMNTEAFFGQGTRLTVV.

The chain employs TRBV5-4 and TRBJ2-2; perhaps TRBD1 as D (6 bases). This CDR3 comprises 13 residues. Germline CDR1 reads SGHNT; CDR2 reads YYREEE (reference sequence). Trimming pared 4 bases from V and 6 bases from J, leaving 10 bases between. The CDR3 DNA reads as TGTGCCAGCAGCCAGCAGGGGTCCGGGGAGCTGTTTTTT. This codes for CASSQQGSGELFF.

This rearrangement joins TRBV10-2 to TRBJ1-2; D is possibly TRBD1 (5 bases). CDR1 is WSHSY, CDR2 SAAADI, per germline. CDR3 length equals 13 residues. V was trimmed by 4 bases and J by 4 bases, leaving 10 bases between them. Here the CDR3 DNA reads TGCGCCAGCAGTGGACAGCGAATCTATGGCTACACCTTC. Protein: CASSGQRIYGYTF.

This sequence joins TRBV7-9 and TRBJ2-1; D is unresolved. This CDR3 region has 13 residues. Germline CDR1 is SEHNR and CDR2 is FQNEAQ (reference sequence). V was shortened by 7 bases and J by 0 bases, with 7 bases between the two germline ends. CDR3 amino acids: CASTTRSYNEQFF. The CDR3 DNA sequence: TGTGCCAGCACCACTCGCTCCTACAATGAGCAGTTCTTC.